The next 3 T cell receptor beta chains were all read from a single sample in a study of CD8 T cells in Susac syndrome. cDNA came from 0.5 to 1 ug RNA primed by random hexamers. TCRdb reprocessed the immunoSEQ multiplex PCR reads with MiXCR, giving one entry per CDR3 protein. This sample has some 180,000 distinct CDR3 sequences, with about 95% found just once. Sequenced material: CD4+ T cells from PBMCs. These receptors all stem from a human donor in good health.

This sequence joins TRBV20-1 and TRBJ2-5; D is unresolved. CDR1 is DFQATT, CDR2 SNEGSKA, per germline (reference sequence). Deletions cut 5 bases from V and 0 bases from J, with 10 bases between. The CDR3 runs 13 residues. CDR3 coding DNA: TGCAGTGCTCCCGCCCAGTACCAAGAGACCCAGTACTTC. It encodes CSAPAQYQETQYF.

CDR3 in DNA: TGTGCCAGCAGCCAAGGACTAGCGGGAGGGCATGAGCAGTTCTTC. This codes for CASSQGLAGGHEQFF. This sequence joins TRBV28 and TRBJ2-1, with 15 bases matching TRBD2. The ends lost 6 bases at V and 8 bases at J; junction bases unmatched: 5. The CDR3 loop spans 15 amino acids. CDR1 and CDR2 (germline): MDHEN, SYDVKM.

The genes are TRBV20-1 and TRBJ2-4, with 11 bases that match TRBD2. The V gene's germline CDR1 is DFQATT and CDR2 SNEGSKA (reference sequence). This CDR3 spans 15 amino acids. V lost 5 bases to trimming and J lost 7 bases; unmatched junction nucleotides: 10. The CDR3 DNA is TGCAGTGCTGAAGGTAGCGGGAGGGCCGAGAACATTCAGTACTTC. It encodes CSAEGSGRAENIQYF.